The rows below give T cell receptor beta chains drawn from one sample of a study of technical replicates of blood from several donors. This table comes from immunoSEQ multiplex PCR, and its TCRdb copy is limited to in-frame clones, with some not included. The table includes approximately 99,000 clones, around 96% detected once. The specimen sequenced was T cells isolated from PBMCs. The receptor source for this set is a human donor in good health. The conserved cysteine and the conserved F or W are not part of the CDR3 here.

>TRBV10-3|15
AISVLPQGRFSQTQY
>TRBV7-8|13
ASSLVGTIQETQY
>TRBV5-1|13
ASSLNRGRRETQY
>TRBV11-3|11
ASSFGKNTEAF
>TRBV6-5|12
ASNERAGEGELF
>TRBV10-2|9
ASSGTRTEN
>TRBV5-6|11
ASSPRRGGEQY
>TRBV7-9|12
ASRLSSGASEQY
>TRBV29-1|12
SLTRQGSWQPQH
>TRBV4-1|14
ASSQDGDRSSYEQY
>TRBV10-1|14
ASSESGARGLNEQF
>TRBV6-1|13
ASHSGQGWQETQY
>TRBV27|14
ASSLTPGQGADEQF
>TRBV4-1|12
ASSTVGGNQPQH
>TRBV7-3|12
ASSLTGGADTQY
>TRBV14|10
ATADTNYEQY
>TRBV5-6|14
ASSLPRDRVGYEQY
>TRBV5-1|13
ASRGGGSSYNEQF
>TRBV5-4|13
ASSLGSGRTDTQY
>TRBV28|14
ASSLPLAGRKNIQY
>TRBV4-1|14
ASSQDAGFGSNEQF
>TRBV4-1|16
ASSPPRGGTGENNEQF
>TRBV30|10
AWSPGLDEQY
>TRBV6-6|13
ASSYGAGGINEQF
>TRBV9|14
ASSALERDRGSPLH
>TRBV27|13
ASSLSLTSTDTQY
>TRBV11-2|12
ASSPDREYEKLF
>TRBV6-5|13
ASSYSSGTNEKLF
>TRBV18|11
ASSPDRTTEAF
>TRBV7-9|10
ASNRNFSPLH
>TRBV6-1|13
ASSGSTTRTGELF
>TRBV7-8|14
ASSSSTSGREETQY
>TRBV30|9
AWQHLTEAF
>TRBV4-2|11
ASSQDRSEKLF
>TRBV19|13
ASSATGGSNQPQH
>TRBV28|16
ASNPSGRGSLAKNIQY
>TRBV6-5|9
ASSLSNEQF
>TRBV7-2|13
ASSADRGLNTEAF
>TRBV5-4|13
ASSRGTSGYNEQF
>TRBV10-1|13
ASSEAAGSTDTQY